One and the same sample provided the 10 T cell receptor beta chains below, sequenced in a study of blood T cells in healthy people across ages. Together with a sample-barcoded 5' primer, a J-beta primer mix was included in a second PCR lasting about 6 to 11 cycles. TCRdb independently ran MiXCR on the 5' RACE reads; one entry per CDR3 protein. This table has around 990,000 distinct CDR3 sequences, under 30% appearing once. Another study also made use of these data, one on T cells of mothers and their children.

Sequenced input: blood. Source of these receptors: a girl aged 2-10 years in good health.

The chain combines TRBV4-3 with TRBJ2-7; D call uncertain. Germline CDR1 is LGHNA and CDR2 is YSLEER. The CDR3 sequence is 13 residues long. Between the trimmed V and J ends, which lost 0 bases and 5 bases, there was a span of 8 bases. DNA of the CDR3: TGCGCCAGCAGCCAAGAGCTTAGAAACGAGCAGTACTTC. Its protein product is CASSQELRNEQYF.

This clonotype appeared a few times. The rearrangement links TRBV29-1 to TRBJ2-7, with unresolved D. TRBJ2-5 matches the DNA end more closely, so the J call is doubtful. Germline V gene data show CDR1 as SQVTM and CDR2 as ANQGSEA. This CDR3 spans 13 amino acids. The CDR3 nucleotides read TGCAGCGTTGAAAGTCCTATGGGGGAGACCCAGTACTTC. It yields the protein CSVESPMGETQYF.

This clonotype has just a few counts. This chain links TRBV7-9 with TRBJ2-5; D unresolved. Germline CDR1 and CDR2: SEHNR and FQNEAQ (reference sequence). The length of the CDR3 is 12 residues. Trimming took 7 bases from V and 5 from J, leaving 11 bases between them. The CDR3 DNA is TGTGCCAGCATCTCGGCGCACGAGACCCAGTACTTC. The encoded protein is CASISAHETQYF.

The V gene is TRBV12-5, the J gene TRBJ1-1, with 7 positions matching TRBD1. Looked up from germline, CDR1 is LGHNT and CDR2 is FRNRAP. This CDR3 is 12 amino acids long. V was pared by 6 bases and J by 7 bases, with 5 bases of the junction left unmatched. Here the CDR3 DNA reads TGTGCTAGTGGCCCGGACAGGCGTGAAGCTTTCTTT. This encodes CASGPDRREAFF.

The V gene is TRBV5-1, the J gene TRBJ2-7; 7 bases fit TRBD1. CDR1 and CDR2 (germline): SGHRS, YFSETQ. Trimming cost V 3 bases and J 3 bases; bases outside gene matches: 6. The length of the CDR3 is 14 residues. The CDR3 DNA sequence: TGCGCCAGCAGCTCCACGGACAGGCTCTACGAGCAGTACTTC. It is translated as CASSSTDRLYEQYF.

This sequence joins TRBV7-3 and TRBJ2-5; 9 nucleotides line up with TRBD2. The J call may not be correct, given that the DNA end is closer to TRBJ2-1. This CDR3 has 16 amino acids. Germline V gene sequence: CDR1 SGHTA, CDR2 FQGTGA. The DNA for the CDR3 is TGTGCCAGCAGCTTACTCCCTAGCGGGATCTTGAATGAGCAGTTCTTC. Translated, it gives CASSLLPSGILNEQFF.

This rearrangement joins TRBV29-1 to TRBJ2-2; 10 bases fit TRBD1. J was trimmed by 6 bases and V by 2 bases; bases with no gene match: 9. In germline, CDR1 is SQVTM, CDR2 ANQGSEA. This CDR3 contains 16 residues. The CDR3: CSVEPWGQGNPGELFF. As DNA, the CDR3 is TGCAGCGTTGAACCTTGGGGACAGGGGAATCCCGGGGAGCTGTTTTTT.

This clonotype was detected only a few times. This chain uses TRBV20-1 with TRBJ2-3; TRBD1 might be the D (6 bases). The CDR3 extends over 14 amino acids. Trimming cost V 3 bases and J 3 bases, with 13 bases left between them. Germline CDR1 DFQATT, CDR2 SNEGSKA (reference sequence). In nucleotides, the CDR3 is TGCAGTGCTAGCCGTTTGGGGGCTACAGATACGCAGTATTTT. It specifies CSASRLGATDTQYF.

This clonotype was counted a few times. The chain joins TRBV27 to TRBJ2-3; TRBD2 might be the D (6 bases). The CDR3 totals 16 residues. Germline V CDR1 and CDR2: MNHEY, SMNVEV (reference sequence). Deletions cut 5 bases from V and 2 bases from J, with 17 bases between. DNA for the CDR3: TGTGCCAGCAGTCCTAACAGGTGGAGGGTCACAGATACGCAGTATTTT. Its translation is CASSPNRWRVTDTQYF.

The chain has TRBV7-3 and TRBJ1-4; D is uncertain. Germline CDR1 reads SGHTA; CDR2 reads FQGTGA. Trimming took off 5 bases at V and 8 bases at J, with 15 bases between the two ends. The CDR3 consists of 14 residues. The CDR3, as DNA: TGTGCCAGCAGCCCTCTAGCGGACGGCGAAAAACTGTTTTTT. This sequence encodes CASSPLADGEKLFF.